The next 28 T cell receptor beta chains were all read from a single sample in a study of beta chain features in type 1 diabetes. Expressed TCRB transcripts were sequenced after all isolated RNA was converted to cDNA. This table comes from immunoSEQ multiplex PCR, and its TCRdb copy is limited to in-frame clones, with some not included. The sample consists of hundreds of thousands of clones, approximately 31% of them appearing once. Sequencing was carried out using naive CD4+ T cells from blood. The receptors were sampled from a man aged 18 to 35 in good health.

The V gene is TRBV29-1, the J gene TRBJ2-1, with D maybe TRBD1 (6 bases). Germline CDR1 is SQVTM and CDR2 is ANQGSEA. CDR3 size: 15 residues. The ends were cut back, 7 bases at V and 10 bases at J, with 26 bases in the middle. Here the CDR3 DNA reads TGCAGCGCTGTCGAACGGGACATGTCTAGGGGAGAGCAGTTCTTC. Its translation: CSAVERDMSRGEQFF.

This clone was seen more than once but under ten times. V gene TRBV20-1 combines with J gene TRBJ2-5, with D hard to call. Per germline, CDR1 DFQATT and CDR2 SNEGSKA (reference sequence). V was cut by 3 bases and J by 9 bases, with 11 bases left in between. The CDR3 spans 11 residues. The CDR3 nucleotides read TGCAGTGCTAGTCAGCCCGCCCCCCAGTACTTC. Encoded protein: CSASQPAPQYF.

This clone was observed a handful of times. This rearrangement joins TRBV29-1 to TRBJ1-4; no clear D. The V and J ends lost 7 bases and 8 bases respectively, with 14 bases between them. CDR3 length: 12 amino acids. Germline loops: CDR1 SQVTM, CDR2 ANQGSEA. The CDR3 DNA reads TGCAGCGCCAAGGAGGGATCCGAAAAACTGTTTTTT. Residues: CSAKEGSEKLFF.

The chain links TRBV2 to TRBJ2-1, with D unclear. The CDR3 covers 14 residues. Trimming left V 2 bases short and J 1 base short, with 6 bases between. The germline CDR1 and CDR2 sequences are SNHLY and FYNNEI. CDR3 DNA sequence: TGTGCCAGCAGTGAAACTGCTTCCTACAATGAGCAGTTCTTC. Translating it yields CASSETASYNEQFF. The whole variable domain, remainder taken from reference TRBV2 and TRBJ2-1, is EPEVTQTPSHQVTQMGQEVILRCVPISNHLYFYWYRQILGQKVEFLVSFYNNEISEKSEIFDDQFSVERPDGSNFTLKIRSTKLEDSAMYFCASSETASYNEQFFGPGTRLTVL.

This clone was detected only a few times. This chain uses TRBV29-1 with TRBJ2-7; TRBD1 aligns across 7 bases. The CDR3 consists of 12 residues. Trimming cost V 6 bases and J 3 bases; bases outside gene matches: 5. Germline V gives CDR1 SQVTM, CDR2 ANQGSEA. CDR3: CSVLTGNYEQYF. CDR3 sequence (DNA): TGCAGCGTCCTGACAGGGAACTACGAGCAGTACTTC.

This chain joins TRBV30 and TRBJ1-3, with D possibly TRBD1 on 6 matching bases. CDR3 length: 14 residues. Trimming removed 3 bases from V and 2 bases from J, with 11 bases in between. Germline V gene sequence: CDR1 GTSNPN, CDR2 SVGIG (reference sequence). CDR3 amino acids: CAWRNSGAGNTIYF. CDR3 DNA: TGTGCCTGGAGGAATTCAGGGGCTGGAAACACCATATATTTT.

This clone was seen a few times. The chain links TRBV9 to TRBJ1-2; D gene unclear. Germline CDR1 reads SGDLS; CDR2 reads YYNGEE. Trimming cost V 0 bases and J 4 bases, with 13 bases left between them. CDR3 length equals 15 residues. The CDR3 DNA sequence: TGTGCCAGCAGCGTAGACAGCCGCCCCTTCTATGGCTACACCTTC. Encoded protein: CASSVDSRPFYGYTF.

The CDR3 nucleotides read TGTGCCAGCAGCCCCAGACAGGGGGAGAACTATGGCTACACCTTC. Translating gives CASSPRQGENYGYTF. The rearrangement joins TRBV2 to TRBJ1-2, with 9 bases lining up with TRBD1. The germline V gene encodes CDR1 SNHLY and CDR2 FYNNEI. The CDR3 consists of 15 residues. Germline trimming cut 6 bases from V and 2 bases from J; bases unmatched to any gene: 7.

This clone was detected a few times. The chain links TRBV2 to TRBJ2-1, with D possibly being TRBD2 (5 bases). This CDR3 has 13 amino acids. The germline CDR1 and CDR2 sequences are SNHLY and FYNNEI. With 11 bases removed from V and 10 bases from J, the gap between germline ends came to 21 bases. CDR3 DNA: TGTGCCTCTTCGAAGTTAGGTGAGGGAGAGCAGTTCTTC. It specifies CASSKLGEGEQFF.

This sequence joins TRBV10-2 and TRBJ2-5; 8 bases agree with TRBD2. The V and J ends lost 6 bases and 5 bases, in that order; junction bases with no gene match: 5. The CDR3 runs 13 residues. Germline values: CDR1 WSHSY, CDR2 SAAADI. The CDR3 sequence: CASRGSGTETQYF. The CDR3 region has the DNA TGCGCCAGCAGGGGTAGCGGGACGGAGACCCAGTACTTC.

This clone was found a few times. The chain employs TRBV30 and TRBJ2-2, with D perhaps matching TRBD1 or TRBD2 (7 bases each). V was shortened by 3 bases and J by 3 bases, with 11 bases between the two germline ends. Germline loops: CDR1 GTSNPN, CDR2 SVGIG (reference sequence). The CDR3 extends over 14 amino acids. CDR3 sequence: CAWRAGGDTGELFF. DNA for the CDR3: TGTGCCTGGAGGGCAGGGGGGGACACCGGGGAGCTGTTTTTT.

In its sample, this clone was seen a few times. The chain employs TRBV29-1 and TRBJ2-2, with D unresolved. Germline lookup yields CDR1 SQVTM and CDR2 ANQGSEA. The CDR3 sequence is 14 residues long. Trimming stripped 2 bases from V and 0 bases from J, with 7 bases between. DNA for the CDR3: TGCAGCGTTGAAAGCAGCCCGAACACCGGGGAGCTGTTTTTT. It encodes CSVESSPNTGELFF.

DNA for the CDR3: TGTGCCTGGAGTAGTACCGGGACAGGGGGCGGTTTGGCCCAGTACTTC. Translating it yields CAWSSTGTGGGLAQYF. V and J are TRBV30 and TRBJ2-5; TRBD1 matches at 12 bases. Germline V gene lookup returns CDR1 GTSNPN and CDR2 SVGIG (reference sequence). The V gene end was trimmed by 2 bases and the J gene end by 9 bases; junction bases not matched to a gene: 13. The CDR3 runs to 16 residues.

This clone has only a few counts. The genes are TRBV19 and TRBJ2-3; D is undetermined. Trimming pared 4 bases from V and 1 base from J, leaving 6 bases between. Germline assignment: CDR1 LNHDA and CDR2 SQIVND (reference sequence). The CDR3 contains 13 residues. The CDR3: CASSNSGTDTQYF. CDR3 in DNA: TGTGCCAGTAGTAATTCGGGCACAGATACGCAGTATTTT.

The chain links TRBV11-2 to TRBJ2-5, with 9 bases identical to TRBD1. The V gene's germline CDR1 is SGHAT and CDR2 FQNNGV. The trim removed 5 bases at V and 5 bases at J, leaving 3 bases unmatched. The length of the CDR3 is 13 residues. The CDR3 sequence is CASSGDRGETQYF. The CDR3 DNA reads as TGTGCCAGCAGCGGTGACAGGGGGGAGACCCAGTACTTC.

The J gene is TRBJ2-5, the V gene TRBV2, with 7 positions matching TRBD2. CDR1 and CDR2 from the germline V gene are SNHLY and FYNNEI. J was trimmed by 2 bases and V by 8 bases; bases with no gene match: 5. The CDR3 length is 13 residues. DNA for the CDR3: TGTGCCAGCGGACTAGAGACACAAGAGACCCAGTACTTC. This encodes CASGLETQETQYF.

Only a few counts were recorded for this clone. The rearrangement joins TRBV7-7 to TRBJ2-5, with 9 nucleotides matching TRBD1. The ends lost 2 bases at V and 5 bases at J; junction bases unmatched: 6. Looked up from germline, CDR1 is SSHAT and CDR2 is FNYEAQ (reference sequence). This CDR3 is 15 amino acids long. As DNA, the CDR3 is TGTGCCAGCAGCTTATTCGGACAGGGGACGGAGACCCAGTACTTC. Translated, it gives CASSLFGQGTETQYF.

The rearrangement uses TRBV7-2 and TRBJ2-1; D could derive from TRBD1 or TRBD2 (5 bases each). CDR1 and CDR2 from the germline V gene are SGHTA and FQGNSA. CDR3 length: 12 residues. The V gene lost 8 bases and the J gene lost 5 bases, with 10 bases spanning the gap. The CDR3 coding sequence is TGTGCCAGCCCCGGGACGAACAATGAGCAGTTCTTC. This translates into CASPGTNNEQFF.

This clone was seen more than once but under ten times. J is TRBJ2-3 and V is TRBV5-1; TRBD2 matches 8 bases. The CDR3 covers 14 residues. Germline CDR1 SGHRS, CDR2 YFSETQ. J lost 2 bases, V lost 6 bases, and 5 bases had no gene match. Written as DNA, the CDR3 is TGCGCCAGCAAAACTAGCGGACTCACAGATACGCAGTATTTT. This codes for CASKTSGLTDTQYF.

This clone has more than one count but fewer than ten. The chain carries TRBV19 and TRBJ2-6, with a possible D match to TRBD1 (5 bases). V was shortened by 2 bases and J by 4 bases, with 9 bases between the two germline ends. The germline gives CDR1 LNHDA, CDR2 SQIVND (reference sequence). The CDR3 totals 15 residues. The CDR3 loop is CASSIQGRGANVLTF. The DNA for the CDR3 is TGTGCCAGTAGTATACAGGGAAGAGGGGCCAACGTCCTGACTTTC.

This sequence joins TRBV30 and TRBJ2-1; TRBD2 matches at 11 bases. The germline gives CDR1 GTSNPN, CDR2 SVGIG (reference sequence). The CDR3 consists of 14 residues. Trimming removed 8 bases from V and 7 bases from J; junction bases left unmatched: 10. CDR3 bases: TGTGCCCATACTAGCGGGAGCCCGAGGAATGAGCAGTTCTTC. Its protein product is CAHTSGSPRNEQFF.

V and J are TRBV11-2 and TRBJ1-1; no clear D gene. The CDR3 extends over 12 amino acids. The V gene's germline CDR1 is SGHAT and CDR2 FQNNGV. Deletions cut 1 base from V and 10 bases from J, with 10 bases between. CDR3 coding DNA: TGTGCCAGCAGCTTAGTGACCCTTGGAGCTTTCTTT. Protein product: CASSLVTLGAFF.

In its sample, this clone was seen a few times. The CDR3 region is CASSLFGRGWSQFF. CDR3 sequence (DNA): TGTGCCAGCAGTTTATTCGGCAGGGGATGGTCGCAGTTCTTC. This chain links TRBV28 with TRBJ2-1; D might be TRBD1 (6 bases). With 1 base removed from V and 12 bases from J, the gap between germline ends came to 16 bases. The CDR3 runs to 14 residues. Germline V gene lookup returns CDR1 MDHEN and CDR2 SYDVKM.

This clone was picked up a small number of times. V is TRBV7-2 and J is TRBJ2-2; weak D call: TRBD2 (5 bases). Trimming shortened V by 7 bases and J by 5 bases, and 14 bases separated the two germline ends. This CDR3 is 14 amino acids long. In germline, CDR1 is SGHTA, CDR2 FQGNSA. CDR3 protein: CASNPVGATGELFF. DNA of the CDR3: TGTGCCAGCAACCCCGTGGGAGCAACCGGGGAGCTGTTTTTT.

The CDR3 spells CASSRSETQYF. CDR3 nucleotides: TGTGCCAGTTCCCGATCGGAGACCCAGTACTTC. This rearrangement joins TRBV6-5 to TRBJ2-5; no firm D call. Looked up from germline, CDR1 is MNHEY and CDR2 is SVGAGI. The CDR3 totals 11 residues. V lost 9 bases, J lost 5 bases, and 10 bases lay in between.

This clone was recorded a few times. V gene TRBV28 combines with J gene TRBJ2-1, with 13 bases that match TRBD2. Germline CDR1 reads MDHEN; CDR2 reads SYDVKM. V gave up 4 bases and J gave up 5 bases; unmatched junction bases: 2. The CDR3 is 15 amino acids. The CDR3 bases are TGTGCCAGCAGTTCGGGACTAGCGGGGAACAATGAGCAGTTCTTC. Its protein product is CASSSGLAGNNEQFF. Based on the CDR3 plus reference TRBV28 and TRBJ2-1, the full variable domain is DVKVTQSSRYLVKRTGEKVFLECVQDMDHENMFWYRQDPGLGLRLIYFSYDVKMKEKGDIPEGYSVSREKKERFSLILESASTNQTSMYLCASSSGLAGNNEQFFGPGTRLTVL.

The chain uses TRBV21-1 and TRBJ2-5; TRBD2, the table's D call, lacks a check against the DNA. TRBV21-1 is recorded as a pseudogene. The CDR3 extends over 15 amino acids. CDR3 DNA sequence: TGTGCCAGCATCCCGACTAGCGGGAATGGAGAGACCCAGTACTTC. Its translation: CASIPTSGNGETQYF.

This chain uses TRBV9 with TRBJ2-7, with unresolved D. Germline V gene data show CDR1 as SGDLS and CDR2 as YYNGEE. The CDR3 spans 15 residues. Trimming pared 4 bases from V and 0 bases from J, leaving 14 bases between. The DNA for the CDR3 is TGTGCCAGCAGCCCAGACGGACCCGCCTCCTACGAGCAGTACTTC. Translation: CASSPDGPASYEQYF.